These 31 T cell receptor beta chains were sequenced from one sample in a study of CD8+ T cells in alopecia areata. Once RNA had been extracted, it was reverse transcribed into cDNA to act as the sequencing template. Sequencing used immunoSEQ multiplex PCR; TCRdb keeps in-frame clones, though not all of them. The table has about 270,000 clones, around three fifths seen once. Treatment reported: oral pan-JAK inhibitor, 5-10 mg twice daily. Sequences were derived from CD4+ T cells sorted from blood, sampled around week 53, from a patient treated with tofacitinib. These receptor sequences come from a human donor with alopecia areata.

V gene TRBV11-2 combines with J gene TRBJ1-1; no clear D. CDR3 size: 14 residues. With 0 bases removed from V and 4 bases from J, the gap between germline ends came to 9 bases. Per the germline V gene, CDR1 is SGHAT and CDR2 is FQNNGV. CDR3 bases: TGTGCCAGCAGCTTAGATGGCAGTATCACTGAAGCTTTCTTT. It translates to CASSLDGSITEAFF.

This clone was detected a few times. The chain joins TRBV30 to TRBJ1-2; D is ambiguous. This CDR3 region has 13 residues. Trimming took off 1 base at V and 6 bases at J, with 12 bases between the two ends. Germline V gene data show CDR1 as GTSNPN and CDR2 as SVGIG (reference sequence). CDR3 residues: CAWSAQRRDGYTF. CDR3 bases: TGTGCCTGGAGTGCTCAGAGGAGAGATGGCTACACCTTC. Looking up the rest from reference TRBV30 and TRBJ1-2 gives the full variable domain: SQTIHQWPATLVQPVGSPLSLECTVEGTSNPNLYWYRQAAGRGLQLLFYSVGIGQISSEVPQNLSASRPQDRQFILSSKKLLLSDSGFYLCAWSAQRRDGYTFGSGTRLTVV.

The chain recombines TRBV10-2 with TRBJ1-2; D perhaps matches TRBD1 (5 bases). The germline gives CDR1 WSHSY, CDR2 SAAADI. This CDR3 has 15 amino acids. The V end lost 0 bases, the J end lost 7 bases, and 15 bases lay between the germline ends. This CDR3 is CASSESGGWISGYTF. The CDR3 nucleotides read TGCGCCAGCAGTGAGTCCGGGGGTTGGATTTCTGGCTACACCTTC.

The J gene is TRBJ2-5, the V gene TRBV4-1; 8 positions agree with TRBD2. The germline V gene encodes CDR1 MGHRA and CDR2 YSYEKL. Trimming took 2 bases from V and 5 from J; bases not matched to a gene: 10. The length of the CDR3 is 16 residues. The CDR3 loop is CASSQFVAGGMETQYF. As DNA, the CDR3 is TGCGCCAGCAGCCAATTCGTGGCGGGGGGAATGGAGACCCAGTACTTC.

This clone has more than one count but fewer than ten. The CDR3 loop reads CASSYDPSYNEQFF. In DNA, the CDR3 is TGTGCCAGTAGCTATGACCCCTCCTACAATGAGCAGTTCTTC. The chain employs TRBV19 and TRBJ2-1; no clear D. Between the trimmed V and J ends, which lost 6 bases and 0 bases, there was a span of 9 bases. The CDR3 spans 14 residues. Germline values: CDR1 LNHDA, CDR2 SQIVND (reference sequence).

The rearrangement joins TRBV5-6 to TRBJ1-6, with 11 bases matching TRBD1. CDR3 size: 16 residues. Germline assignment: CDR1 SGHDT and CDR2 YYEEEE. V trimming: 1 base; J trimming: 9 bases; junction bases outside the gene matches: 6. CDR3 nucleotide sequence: TGTGCCAGCAGCTTGCGTTCCGGGACAGGGGGTTCACCCCTCCACTTT. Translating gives CASSLRSGTGGSPLHF. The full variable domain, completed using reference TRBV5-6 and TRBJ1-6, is DAGVTQSPTHLIKTRGQQVTLRCSPKSGHDTVSWYQQALGQGPQFIFQYYEEEERQRGNFPDRFSGHQFPNYSSELNVNALLLGDSALYLCASSLRSGTGGSPLHFGNGTRLTVT.

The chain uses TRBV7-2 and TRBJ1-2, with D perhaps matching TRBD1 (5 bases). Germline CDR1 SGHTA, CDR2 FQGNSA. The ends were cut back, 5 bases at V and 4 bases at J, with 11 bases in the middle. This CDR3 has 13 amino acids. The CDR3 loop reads CASSPAGPYGYTF. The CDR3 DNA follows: TGTGCCAGCAGCCCCGCGGGACCCTATGGCTACACCTTC.

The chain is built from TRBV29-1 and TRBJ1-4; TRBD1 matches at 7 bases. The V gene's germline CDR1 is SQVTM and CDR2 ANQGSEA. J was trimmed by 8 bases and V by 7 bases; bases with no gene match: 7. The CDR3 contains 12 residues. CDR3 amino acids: CSARQGGEKLFF. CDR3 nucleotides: TGCAGCGCCCGACAGGGAGGGGAAAAACTGTTTTTT.

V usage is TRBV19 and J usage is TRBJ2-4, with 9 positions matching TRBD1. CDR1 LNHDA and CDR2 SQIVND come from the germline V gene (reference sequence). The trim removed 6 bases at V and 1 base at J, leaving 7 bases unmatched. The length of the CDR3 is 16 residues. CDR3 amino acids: CASSPWTGVAKNIQYF. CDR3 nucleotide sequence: TGTGCCAGTAGCCCCTGGACAGGGGTCGCCAAAAACATTCAGTACTTC.

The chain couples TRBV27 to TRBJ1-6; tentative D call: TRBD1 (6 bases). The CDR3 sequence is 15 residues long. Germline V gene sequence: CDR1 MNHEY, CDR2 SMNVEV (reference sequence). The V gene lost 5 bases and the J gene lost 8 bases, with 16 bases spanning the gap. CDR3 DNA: TGTGCCAGCAGTCTGGGGACATCCGCTGATTCACCCCTCCACTTT. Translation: CASSLGTSADSPLHF.

CDR3 in amino acids: CASGLVSPLHF. CDR3 coding DNA: TGTGCCTCCGGGTTGGTCTCACCCCTCCACTTT. The V and J genes are TRBV30 and TRBJ1-6; D gene unclear. V was clipped by 7 bases and J by 10 bases, with 11 bases between them. Germline V lookup: CDR1 GTSNPN, CDR2 SVGIG (reference sequence). The CDR3 runs to 11 residues.

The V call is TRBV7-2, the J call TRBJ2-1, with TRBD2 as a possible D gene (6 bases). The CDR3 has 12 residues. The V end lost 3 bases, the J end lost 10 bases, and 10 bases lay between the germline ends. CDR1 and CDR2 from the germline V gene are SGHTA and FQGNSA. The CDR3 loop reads CASSFTSREQFF. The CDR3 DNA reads TGTGCCAGCAGCTTTACTAGCCGGGAGCAGTTCTTC.

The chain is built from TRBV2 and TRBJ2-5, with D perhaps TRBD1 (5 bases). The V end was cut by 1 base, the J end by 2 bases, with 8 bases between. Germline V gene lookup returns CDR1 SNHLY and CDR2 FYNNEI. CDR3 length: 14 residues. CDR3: CASSEETAQETQYF. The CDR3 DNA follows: TGTGCCAGCAGTGAAGAGACAGCACAAGAGACCCAGTACTTC.

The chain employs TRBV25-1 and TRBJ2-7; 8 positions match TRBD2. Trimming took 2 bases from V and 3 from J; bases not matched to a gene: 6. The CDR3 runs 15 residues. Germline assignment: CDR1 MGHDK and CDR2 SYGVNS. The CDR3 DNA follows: TGTGCCAGCAGTGAAGCCGGGACTAGGAGCTACGAGCAGTACTTC. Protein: CASSEAGTRSYEQYF.

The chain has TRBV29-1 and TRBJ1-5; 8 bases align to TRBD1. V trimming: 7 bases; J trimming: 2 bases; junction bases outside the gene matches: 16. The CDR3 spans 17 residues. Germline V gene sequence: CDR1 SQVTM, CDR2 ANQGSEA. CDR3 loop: CSATLLTGEAGNQPQHF. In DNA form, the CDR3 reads TGCAGCGCTACCCTGCTGACAGGGGAGGCTGGCAATCAGCCCCAGCATTTT.

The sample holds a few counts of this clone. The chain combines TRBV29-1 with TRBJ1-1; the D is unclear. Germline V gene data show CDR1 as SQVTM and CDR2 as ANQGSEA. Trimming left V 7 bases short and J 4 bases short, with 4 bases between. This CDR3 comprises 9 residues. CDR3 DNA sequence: TGCAGCGGGGGCACTGAAGCTTTCTTT. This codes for CSGGTEAFF.

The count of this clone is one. This chain's CDR3 is CASSPTEDYGYTF. CDR3 DNA sequence: TGTGCCAGCAGCCCGACAGAAGACTATGGCTACACCTTC. The V and J genes are TRBV5-6 and TRBJ1-2, with D tentatively TRBD1 (5 bases). Trimming cost V 4 bases and J 3 bases, with 10 bases left between them. Germline V lookup: CDR1 SGHDT, CDR2 YYEEEE. The CDR3 sequence is 13 residues long.

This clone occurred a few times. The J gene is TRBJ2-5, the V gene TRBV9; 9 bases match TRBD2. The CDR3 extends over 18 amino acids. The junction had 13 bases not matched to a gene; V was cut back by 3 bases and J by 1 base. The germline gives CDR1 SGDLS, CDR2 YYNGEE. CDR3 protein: CASSGAGGAGGSQETQYF. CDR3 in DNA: TGTGCCAGCAGCGGGGCCGGCGGAGCGGGGGGAAGCCAAGAGACCCAGTACTTC.

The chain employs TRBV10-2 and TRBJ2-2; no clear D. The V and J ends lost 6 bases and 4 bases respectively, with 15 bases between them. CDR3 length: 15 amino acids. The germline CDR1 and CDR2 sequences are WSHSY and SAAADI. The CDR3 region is CASRRPNLGTGELFF. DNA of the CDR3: TGCGCCAGCAGGCGGCCCAATCTAGGCACCGGGGAGCTGTTTTTT.

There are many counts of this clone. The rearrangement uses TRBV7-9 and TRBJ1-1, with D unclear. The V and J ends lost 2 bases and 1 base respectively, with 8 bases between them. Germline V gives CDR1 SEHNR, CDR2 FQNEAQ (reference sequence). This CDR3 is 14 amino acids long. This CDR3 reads CASSLFNSNTEAFF. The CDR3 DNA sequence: TGTGCCAGCAGCTTATTCAACTCGAACACTGAAGCTTTCTTT.

The CDR3 sequence: CSVARGVGEKLFF. The CDR3 nucleotides are TGCAGCGTGGCACGGGGGGTCGGTGAAAAACTGTTTTTT. This chain connects TRBV29-1 to TRBJ1-4, with D maybe TRBD1 (5 bases). This CDR3 comprises 13 residues. V lost 6 bases, J lost 7 bases, and 15 bases lay in between. Germline lookup yields CDR1 SQVTM and CDR2 ANQGSEA.

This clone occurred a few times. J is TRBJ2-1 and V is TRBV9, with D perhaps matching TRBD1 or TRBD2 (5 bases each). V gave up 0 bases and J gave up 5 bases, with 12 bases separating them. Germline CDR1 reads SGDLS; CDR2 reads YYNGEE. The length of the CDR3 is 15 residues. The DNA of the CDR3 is TGTGCCAGCAGCGTAGCTCATCGGGGCCACAATGAGCAGTTCTTC. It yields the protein CASSVAHRGHNEQFF. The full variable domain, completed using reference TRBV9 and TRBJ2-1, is DSGVTQTPKHLITATGQRVTLRCSPRSGDLSVYWYQQSLDQGLQFLIQYYNGEERAKGNILERFSAQQFPDLHSELNLSSLELGDSALYFCASSVAHRGHNEQFFGPGTRLTVL.

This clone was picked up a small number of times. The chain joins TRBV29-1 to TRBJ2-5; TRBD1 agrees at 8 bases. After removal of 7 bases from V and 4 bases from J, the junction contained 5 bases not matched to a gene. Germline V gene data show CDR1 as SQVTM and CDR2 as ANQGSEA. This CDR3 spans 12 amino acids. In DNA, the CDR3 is TGCAGCGGGTACAGGGGGGCAGAGACCCAGTACTTC. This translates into CSGYRGAETQYF.

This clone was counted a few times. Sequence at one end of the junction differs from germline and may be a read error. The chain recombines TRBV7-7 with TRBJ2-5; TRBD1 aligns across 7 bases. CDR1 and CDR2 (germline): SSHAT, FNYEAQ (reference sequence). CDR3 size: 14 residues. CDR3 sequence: CASSSGQIGETQYF. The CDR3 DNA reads TGTGCTAGCAGCTCGGGACAGATAGGAGAGACCCAGTACTTC.

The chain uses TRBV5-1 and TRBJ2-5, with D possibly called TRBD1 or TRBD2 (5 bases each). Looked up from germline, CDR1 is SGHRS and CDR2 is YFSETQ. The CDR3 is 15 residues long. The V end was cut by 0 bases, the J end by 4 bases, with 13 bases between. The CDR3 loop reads CASSLGTGRPETQYF. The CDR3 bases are TGCGCCAGCAGCTTGGGAACGGGACGGCCAGAGACCCAGTACTTC.

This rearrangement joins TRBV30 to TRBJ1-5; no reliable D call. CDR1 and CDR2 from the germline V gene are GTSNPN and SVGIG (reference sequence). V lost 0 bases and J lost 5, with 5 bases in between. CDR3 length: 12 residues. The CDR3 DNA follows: TGTGCCTGGAGTGTACGGGATCAGCCCCAGCATTTT. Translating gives CAWSVRDQPQHF.

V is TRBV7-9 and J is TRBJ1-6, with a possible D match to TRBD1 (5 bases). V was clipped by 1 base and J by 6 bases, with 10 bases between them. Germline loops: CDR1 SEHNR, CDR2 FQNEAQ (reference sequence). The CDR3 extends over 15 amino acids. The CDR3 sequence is CASSLGTGSNSPLHF. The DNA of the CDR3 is TGTGCCAGCAGCTTAGGAACAGGCTCTAATTCACCCCTCCACTTT.

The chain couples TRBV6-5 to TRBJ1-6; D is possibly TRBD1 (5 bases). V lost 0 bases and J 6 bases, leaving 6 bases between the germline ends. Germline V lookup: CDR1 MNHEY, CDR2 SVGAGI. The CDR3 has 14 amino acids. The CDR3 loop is CASSYSGPNSPLHF. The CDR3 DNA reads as TGTGCCAGCAGTTACTCGGGGCCTAATTCACCCCTCCACTTT.

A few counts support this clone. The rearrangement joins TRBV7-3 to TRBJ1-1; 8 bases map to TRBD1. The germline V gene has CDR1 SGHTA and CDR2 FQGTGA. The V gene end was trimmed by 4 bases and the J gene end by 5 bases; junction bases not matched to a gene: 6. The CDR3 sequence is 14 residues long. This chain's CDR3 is CASSSTGAGTEAFF. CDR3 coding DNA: TGTGCCAGCAGCTCGACAGGGGCAGGGACTGAAGCTTTCTTT.

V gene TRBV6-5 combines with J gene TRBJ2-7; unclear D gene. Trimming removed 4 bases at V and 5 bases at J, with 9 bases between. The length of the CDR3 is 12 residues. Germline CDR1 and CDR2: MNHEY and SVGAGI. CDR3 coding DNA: TGTGCCAGCAGTTTCGGTGCTCACGAGCAGTACTTC. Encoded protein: CASSFGAHEQYF.

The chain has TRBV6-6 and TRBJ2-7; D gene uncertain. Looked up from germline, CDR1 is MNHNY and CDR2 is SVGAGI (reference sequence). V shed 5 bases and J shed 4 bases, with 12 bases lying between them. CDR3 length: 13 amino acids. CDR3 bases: TGTGCCAGCAGTACTTACATCCAGTACGAGCAGTACTTC. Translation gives CASSTYIQYEQYF.